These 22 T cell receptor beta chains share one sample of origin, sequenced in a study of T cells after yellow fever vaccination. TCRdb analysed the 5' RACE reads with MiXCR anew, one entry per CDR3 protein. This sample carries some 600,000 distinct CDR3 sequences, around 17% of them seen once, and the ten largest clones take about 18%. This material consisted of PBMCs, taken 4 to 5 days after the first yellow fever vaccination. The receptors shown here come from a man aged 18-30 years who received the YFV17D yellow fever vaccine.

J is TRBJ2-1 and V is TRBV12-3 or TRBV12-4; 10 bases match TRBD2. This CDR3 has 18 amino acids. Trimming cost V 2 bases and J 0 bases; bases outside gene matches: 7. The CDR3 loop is CASSLNSGGTSSYNEQFF. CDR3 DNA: TGTGCCAGCAGTTTAAATAGCGGGGGGACGAGCTCCTACAATGAGCAGTTCTTC.

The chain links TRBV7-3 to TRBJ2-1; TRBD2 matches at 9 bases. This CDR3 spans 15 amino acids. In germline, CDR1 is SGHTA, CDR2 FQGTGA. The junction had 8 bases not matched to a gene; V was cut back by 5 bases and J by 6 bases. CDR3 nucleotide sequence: TGTGCCAGCAGCCCAAAGGGGCGGGGGGGCAATGAGCAGTTCTTC. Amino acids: CASSPKGRGGNEQFF.

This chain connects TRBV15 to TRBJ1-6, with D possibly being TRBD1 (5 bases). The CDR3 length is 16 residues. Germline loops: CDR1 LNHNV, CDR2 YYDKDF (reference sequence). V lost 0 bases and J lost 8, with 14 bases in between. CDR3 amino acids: CATSRDRGDSYSPLHF. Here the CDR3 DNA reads TGTGCCACCAGCAGAGATCGAGGAGACAGTTATTCACCCCTCCACTTT.

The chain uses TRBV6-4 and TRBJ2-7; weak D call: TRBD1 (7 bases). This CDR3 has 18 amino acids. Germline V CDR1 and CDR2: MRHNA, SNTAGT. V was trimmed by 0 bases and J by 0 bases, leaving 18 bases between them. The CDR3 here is CASSDSRQGGNHSYEQYV. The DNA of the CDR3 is TGTGCCAGCAGTGACTCGAGACAGGGAGGCAACCACTCCTACGAGCAGTACGTC.

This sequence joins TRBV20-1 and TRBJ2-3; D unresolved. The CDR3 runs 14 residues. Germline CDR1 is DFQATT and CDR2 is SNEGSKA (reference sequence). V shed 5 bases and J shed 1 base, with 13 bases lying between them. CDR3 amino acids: CSAFGRSRTDTQYF. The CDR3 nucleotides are TGCAGTGCTTTCGGAAGGAGTCGCACAGATACGCAGTATTTT.

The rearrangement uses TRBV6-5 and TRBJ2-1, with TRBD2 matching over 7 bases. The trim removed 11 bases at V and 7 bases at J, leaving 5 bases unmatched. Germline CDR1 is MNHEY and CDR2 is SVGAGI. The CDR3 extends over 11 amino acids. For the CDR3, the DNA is TGTGCCGGGGGGGTCGGTAATGAGCAGTTCTTC. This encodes CAGGVGNEQFF.

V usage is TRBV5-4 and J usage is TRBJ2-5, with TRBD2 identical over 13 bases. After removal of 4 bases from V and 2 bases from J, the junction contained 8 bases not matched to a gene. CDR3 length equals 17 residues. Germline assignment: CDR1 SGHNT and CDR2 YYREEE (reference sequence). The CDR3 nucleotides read TGTGCCAGCAGCAAGCGACTAGCGGGGGGCCTTCAAGAGACCCAGTACTTC. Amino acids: CASSKRLAGGLQETQYF.

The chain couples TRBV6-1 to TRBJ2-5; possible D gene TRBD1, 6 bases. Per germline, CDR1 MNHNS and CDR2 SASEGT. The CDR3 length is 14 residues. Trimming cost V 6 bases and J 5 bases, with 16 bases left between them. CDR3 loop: CASRSTGIYETQYF. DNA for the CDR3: TGTGCCAGCAGGAGTACAGGGATTTACGAGACCCAGTACTTC.

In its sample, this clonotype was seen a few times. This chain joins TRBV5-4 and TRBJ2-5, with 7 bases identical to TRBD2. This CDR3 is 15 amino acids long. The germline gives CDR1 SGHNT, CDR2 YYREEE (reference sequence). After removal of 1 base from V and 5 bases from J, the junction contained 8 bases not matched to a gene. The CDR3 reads CASSLSAGEGETQYF. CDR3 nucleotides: TGTGCCAGCAGCTTGTCCGCGGGAGAAGGGGAGACCCAGTACTTC.

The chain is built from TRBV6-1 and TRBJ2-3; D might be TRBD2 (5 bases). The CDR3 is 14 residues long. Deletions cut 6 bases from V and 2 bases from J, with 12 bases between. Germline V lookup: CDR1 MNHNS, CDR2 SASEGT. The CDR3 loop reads CASRKDGLTDTQYF. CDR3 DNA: TGTGCCAGCAGAAAAGACGGACTCACAGATACGCAGTATTTT.

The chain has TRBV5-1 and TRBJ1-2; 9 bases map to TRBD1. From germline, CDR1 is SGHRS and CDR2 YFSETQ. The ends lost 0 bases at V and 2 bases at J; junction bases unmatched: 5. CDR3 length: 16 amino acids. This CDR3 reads CASSLVPGTGNYGYTF. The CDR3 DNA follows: TGCGCCAGCAGCTTGGTCCCCGGGACAGGGAACTATGGCTACACCTTC.

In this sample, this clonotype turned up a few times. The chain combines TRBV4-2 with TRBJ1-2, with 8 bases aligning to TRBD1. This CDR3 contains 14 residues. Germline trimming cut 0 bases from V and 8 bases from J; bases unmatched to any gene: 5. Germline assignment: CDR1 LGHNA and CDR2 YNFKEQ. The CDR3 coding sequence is TGTGCCAGCAGCCAAGATGGCAGGGGGCAGGGCTACACCTTC. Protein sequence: CASSQDGRGQGYTF.

The CDR3 DNA sequence: TGTGCCAGTACCCCTTTAGGGCAGGCGAACACCGGGGAGCTGTTTTTT. This translates into CASTPLGQANTGELFF. The V gene is TRBV19, the J gene TRBJ2-2; no firm D call. This CDR3 has 16 amino acids. Trimming pared 7 bases from V and 0 bases from J, leaving 15 bases between. Germline V gene sequence: CDR1 LNHDA, CDR2 SQIVND (reference sequence).

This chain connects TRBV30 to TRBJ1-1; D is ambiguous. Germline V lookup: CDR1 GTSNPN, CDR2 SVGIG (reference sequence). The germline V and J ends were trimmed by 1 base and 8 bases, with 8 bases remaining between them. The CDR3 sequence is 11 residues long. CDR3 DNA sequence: TGTGCCTGGAGTGCGACACGGGAAGCTTTCTTT. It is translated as CAWSATREAFF.

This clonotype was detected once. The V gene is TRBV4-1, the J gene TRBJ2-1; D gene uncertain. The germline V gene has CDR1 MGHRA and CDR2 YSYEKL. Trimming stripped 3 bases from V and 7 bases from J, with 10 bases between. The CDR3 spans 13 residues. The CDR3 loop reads CASSQADTNEQFF. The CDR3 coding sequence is TGCGCCAGCAGCCAGGCTGACACGAATGAGCAGTTCTTC.

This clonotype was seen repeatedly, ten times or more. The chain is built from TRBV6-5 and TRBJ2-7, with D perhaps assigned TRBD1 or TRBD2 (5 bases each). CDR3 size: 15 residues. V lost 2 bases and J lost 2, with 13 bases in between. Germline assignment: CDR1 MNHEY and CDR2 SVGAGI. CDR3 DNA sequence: TGTGCCAGCAGTTACAATGGAGTGGGACCCTACGAGCAGTACTTC. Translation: CASSYNGVGPYEQYF.

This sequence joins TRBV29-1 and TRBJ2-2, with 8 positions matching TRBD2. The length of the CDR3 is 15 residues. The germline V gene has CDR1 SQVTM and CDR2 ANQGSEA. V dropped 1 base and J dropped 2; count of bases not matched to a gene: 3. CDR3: CSVEVAGGNTGELFF. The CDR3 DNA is TGCAGCGTTGAAGTGGCGGGGGGTAACACCGGGGAGCTGTTTTTT.

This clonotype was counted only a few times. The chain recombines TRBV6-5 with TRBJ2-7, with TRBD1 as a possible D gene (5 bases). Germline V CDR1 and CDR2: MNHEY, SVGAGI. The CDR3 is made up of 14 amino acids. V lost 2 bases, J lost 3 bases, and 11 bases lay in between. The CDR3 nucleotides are TGTGCCAGCAGTTACCTCGGACAAAACTACGAGCAGTACTTC. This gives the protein CASSYLGQNYEQYF.

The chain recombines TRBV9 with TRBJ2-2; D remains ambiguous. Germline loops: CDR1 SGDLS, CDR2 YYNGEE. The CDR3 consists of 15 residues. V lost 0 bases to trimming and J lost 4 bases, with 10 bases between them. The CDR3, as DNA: TGTGCCAGCAGCGTAGAAGGTCCTTTCACCGGGGAGCTGTTTTTT. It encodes CASSVEGPFTGELFF.

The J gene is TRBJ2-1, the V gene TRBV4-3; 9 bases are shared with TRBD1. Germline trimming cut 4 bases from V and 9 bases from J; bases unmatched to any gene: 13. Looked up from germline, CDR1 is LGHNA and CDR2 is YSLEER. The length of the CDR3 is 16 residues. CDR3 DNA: TGCGCCAGCAGCCGAGTACAGGGGGCGCTTTCGAGTGAGCAGTTCTTC. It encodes CASSRVQGALSSEQFF.

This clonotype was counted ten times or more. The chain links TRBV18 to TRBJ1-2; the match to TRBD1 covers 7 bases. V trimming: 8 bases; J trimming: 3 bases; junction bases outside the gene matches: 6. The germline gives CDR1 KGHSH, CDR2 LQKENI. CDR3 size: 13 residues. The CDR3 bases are TGTGCCAGCAGTCCTGACAGGGACTATGGCTACACCTTC. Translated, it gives CASSPDRDYGYTF.

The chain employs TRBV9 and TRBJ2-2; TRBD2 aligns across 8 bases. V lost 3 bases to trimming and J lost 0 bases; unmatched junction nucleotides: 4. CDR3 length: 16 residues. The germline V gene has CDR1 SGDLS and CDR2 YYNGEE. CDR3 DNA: TGTGCCAGCAGCGATGGGCGGGGGGCGAACACCGGGGAGCTGTTTTTT. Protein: CASSDGRGANTGELFF.